This T cell receptor (beta chain) appears in the sequencing data of a study of PD-1 blockade in classical Hodgkin lymphoma. Study in general: Patients were infused with nivolumab 3 mg/kg every 2 weeks. Study results and limitations: Diversity similar to that of newly diagnosed patients was seen at baseline in complete responders. Healthy donors were reported to have higher baseline TCR diversity than newly diagnosed patients. By C4D1 there was a significant rise in CD4+ TCR diversity but not in CD8+ TCR diversity.

This CDR3 has 17 amino acids. Germline lookup yields CDR1 SGHNT and CDR2 YYREEE (reference sequence). Trimming cost V 4 bases and J 0 bases; bases outside gene matches: 9. Regarding time point: cycle 4 day 1 (C4D1), after 6 weeks of nivolumab. Every one of the patients relapsed after autologous stem cell transplantation (brentuximab vedotin exposure was variable). Thawed PBMCs yielded CD4+ T cells through magnetic negative selection. On this clone: Its specificity is unknown.

Measured with immunoSEQ multiplex PCR; TCRdb has only the in-frame clones, and not every one. The profile shows tens of thousands of clones, 92% of them singletons. The chain carries TRBV5-4 and TRBJ2-2; TRBD1 aligns across 7 bases. This sample comprised CD4+ T cells from blood, obtained before the fourth cycle of nivolumab. The sequence was collected from a human donor with classical Hodgkin lymphoma. The DNA for the CDR3 is TGTGCCAGCAGCGCGAACGTAGGGGGCGCGAACACCGGGGAGCTGTTTTTT. It encodes CASSANVGGANTGELFF. Supplemented by reference TRBV5-4 and TRBJ2-2, the full variable domain reads ETGVTQSPTHLIKTRGQQVTLRCSSQSGHNTVSWYQQALGQGPQFIFQYYREEENGRGNFPPRFSGLQFPNYSSELNVNALELDDSALYLCASSANVGGANTGELFFGEGSRLTVL.